This is a list of T cell receptor beta chains from one sample in a study of immune cell composition in non-small cell lung cancer. The method was immunoSEQ multiplex PCR; TCRdb's version includes in-frame clones alone and lacks a portion of them. The sample includes about 4,800 clones, roughly 83% seen only once; the top ten take about 12%. Sequenced: lung tumor tissue. Receptor source: a human donor with non-small cell lung cancer. CDR3s include the opening cysteine and the closing phenylalanine or tryptophan. The D gene is left open where the match is weak. Clone size is stated in some rows and not others, as once, few, many or a class when expanded.

d_gene	abundance	v_gene	j_gene	CDR3nt	CDR3aa
NA	NA	TRBV5-1	TRBJ2-3	TGCGCCAGCACCTCTAAAGGGACGGTCACAGATACGCAGTATTTT	CASTSKGTVTDTQYF
NA	NA	TRBV2	TRBJ2-5	TGTGCCAGCAGTGAATGGCCCGCTGCGGAGACCCAGTACTTC	CASSEWPAAETQYF
TRBD1	once	TRBV7-9	TRBJ1-5	TGTGCCAGCAGCTTAACCGGGACAGGGCTAAGCAATCAGCCCCAGCATTTT	CASSLTGTGLSNQPQHF
NA	NA	TRBV6-6	TRBJ1-3	TGTGCCAGCAGCCCGTCGTCGTCTGGAAACACCATATATTTT	CASSPSSSGNTIYF
NA	NA	TRBV4-2	TRBJ1-1	TGTGCCAGCAGCCCGCAACAGTACTCGAACACTGAAGCTTTCTTT	CASSPQQYSNTEAFF
TRBD1	NA	TRBV6-1	TRBJ1-4	TGTGCCAGCAGTCCACAGGGGGGGGAAAAACTGTTTTTT	CASSPQGGEKLFF
TRBD1	NA	TRBV19	TRBJ2-7	TGTGCCAGTAGTATTTACAGGGGGGCCTACGAGCAGTACTTC	CASSIYRGAYEQYF
NA	NA	TRBV28	TRBJ2-5	TGTGCCAGCAGTCCCCCGGTCTTTCGGGTTTATCTGTACTTC	CASSPPVFRVYLYF
NA	few	TRBV25-1	TRBJ1-4	TGTGCCAGCAGTGAACTGGGAGGAACTAATGAAAAACTGTTTTTT	CASSELGGTNEKLFF
NA	NA	TRBV11-1	TRBJ1-1	TGTGCCAGCAGCTTCCGAGGGGGGGCGAACACTGAAGCTTTCTTT	CASSFRGGANTEAFF
NA	NA	TRBV6-4	TRBJ1-1	TGTGCCAGCAGTGACCGCGCGGGCACTGAAGCTTTCTTT	CASSDRAGTEAFF
NA	few	TRBV2	TRBJ1-5	TGTGCCAGCAGTGATTGGAATAGCAATCAGCCCCAGCATTTT	CASSDWNSNQPQHF
NA	NA	TRBV11-2	TRBJ2-1	TGTGCCAGCAGCTTAGGGCAGGGCTGGTACAATGAGCAGTTCTTC	CASSLGQGWYNEQFF
NA	NA	TRBV6-9	TRBJ1-2	TGTGCCAGCAGTCTCTCCCCAGGGTTCTATGGCTACACCTTC	CASSLSPGFYGYTF
NA	NA	TRBV14	TRBJ1-3	TGTGCCAGCAGCCTGACCCCGGGCGGCTCGGACACCATATATTTT	CASSLTPGGSDTIYF
NA	NA	TRBV6-1	TRBJ1-5	TGTGCCAGCAGTGAAAGCGGGAATCAGCCCCAGCATTTT	CASSESGNQPQHF
TRBD1	few	TRBV4-3	TRBJ2-1	TGCGCCAGCAGCCAAGATCTGGACAGGGTTTACAATGAGCAGTTCTTC	CASSQDLDRVYNEQFF
TRBD1	NA	TRBV7-2	TRBJ1-5	TGTGCCAGCAGCTTGGACAGGGATCAGCCCCAGCATTTT	CASSLDRDQPQHF
NA	NA	TRBV5-1	TRBJ1-1	TGCGCCAGCAGCTTGGGCTCAGTCAGGGACTCTGAAGCTTTCTTT	CASSLGSVRDSEAFF
NA	NA	TRBV4-2	TRBJ1-1	TGTGCCAGCAGCTCTTGGACAGAAGCTTTCTTT	CASSSWTEAFF
NA	NA	TRBV27	TRBJ2-7	TGTGCCAGCAGTCCCGGGCCCCCAACCTCCTACGAGCAGTACTTC	CASSPGPPTSYEQYF
TRBD2	NA	TRBV5-6	TRBJ2-5	TGTGCCAGCAGCGGACTAGCGGGGGGGGAAGAGACCCAGTACTTC	CASSGLAGGEETQYF
TRBD2	NA	TRBV28	TRBJ2-3	TGTGCCAGCAGTACTCCTAGCGGGGGGGCTGGAGATACGCAGTATTTT	CASSTPSGGAGDTQYF
NA	once	TRBV7-3	TRBJ1-2	TGTGCCAGCAGCTTAACGGGGGACGCTAACTATGGCTACACCTTC	CASSLTGDANYGYTF
TRBD1	NA	TRBV5-4	TRBJ1-2	TGTGCCAGCAGCAATGGACAGGGGGACTATGGCTACACCTTC	CASSNGQGDYGYTF
TRBD2	NA	TRBV7-2	TRBJ2-7	TGTGCCAGCAGCTTGCCCTCTAGCGGGGGGCCCCGCGAGCAGTACTTC	CASSLPSSGGPREQYF
NA	NA	TRBV11-3	TRBJ2-1	TGTGCCAGCAGCTTAAACCCGGGACCCTACAATGAGCAGTTCTTC	CASSLNPGPYNEQFF
NA	NA	TRBV6-6	TRBJ1-1	TGTGCCAGCAGTTACGGCAGCAACACTGAAGCTTTCTTT	CASSYGSNTEAFF
NA	NA	TRBV7-9	TRBJ1-5	TGTGCCAGCAGCCAGGACACTCTTACGGGGCCCCAGCATTTT	CASSQDTLTGPQHF
NA	NA	TRBV5-4	TRBJ2-6	TGTGCCAGCAGCTTGGGGGGCGGAAGCTCTGGGGCCAACGTCCTGACTTTC	CASSLGGGSSGANVLTF
TRBD1	once	TRBV5-8	TRBJ2-7	TGTGCCAGCAGCTTGGCCTATGGACAGGGACCCTCGGGGGAGCAGTACTTC	CASSLAYGQGPSGEQYF
NA	NA	TRBV11-2	TRBJ1-6	TGTGCCAGCAGCTGGGGGGGACGGGGGATCTATAATTCACCCCTCCACTTT	CASSWGGRGIYNSPLHF
TRBD1	NA	TRBV5-5	TRBJ1-3	TGTGCCAGCAGCTCCCGGACAGGGCGAACTGGAAACACCATATATTTT	CASSSRTGRTGNTIYF
NA	NA	TRBV6-1	TRBJ1-5	TGTGCCAGCAGTGAATTGGGGGGCGGAAATCAGCCCCAGCATTTT	CASSELGGGNQPQHF
NA	NA	TRBV5-1	TRBJ2-3	TGCGCCAGCAGCCTAAGCGGTGTAAGCACAGATACGCAGTATTTT	CASSLSGVSTDTQYF
TRBD2	once	TRBV5-1	TRBJ2-7	TGCGCCAGCAGCTTTGGGACTAGCGGGGTTTACGAGCAGTACTTC	CASSFGTSGVYEQYF